This TCR beta chain came from a study of T cell repertoires in cytomegalovirus infection. Study background: Public TCR beta signature analysis indicated the presence of both CMV infection and matching HLA type.

This clonotype has at least ten counts. Antigen: not known. Trimming pared 4 bases from V and 4 bases from J, leaving 7 bases between. The CDR3 sequence is 13 residues long. Study-wide points: Summed frequency of shared TCR beta families picked out CMV carriers who also had the relevant HLA.

TCRdb called the reads again in MiXCR, with one record for every CDR3 protein. This table holds 250,000 to 350,000 distinct CDR3 sequences, roughly 26% found once. What was sequenced was PBMCs. The receptor was isolated from a human donor in good health (CMV status not recorded). Some clones in this sample may be carry-over from other donors' samples. V usage is TRBV12-3 or TRBV12-4 and J usage is TRBJ2-2; D remains ambiguous. The CDR3 protein is CASSSTSTGELFF. The CDR3 nucleotides are TGTGCCAGCAGTTCCACGTCCACCGGGGAGCTGTTTTTT.